This TCR beta chain is from a study of blood T cell repertoires in COVID-19. Background on the study: Sample material is recorded as cDNA or gDNA derived from T cells, B-cell-depleted T cells, or PBMCs.

The V segment lost 5 bases and the J segment 1 base; nucleotides outside the gene matches: 4. Germline V gene data show CDR1 as SGHTA and CDR2 as FQGNSA. The CDR3 spans 14 residues. In the authors' workflow: Nucleated cell counts were estimated from reference gene primer amplification. TCRdb's table, derived via immunoSEQ multiplex PCR, lists solely in-frame clones and lacks some. Clone size and V and J calls were adopted from that table, with D and trimming inferred from the DNA. The data contain more than 85,000 clones, about 81% of them singletons. Sequenced sample: peripheral blood. The chain employs TRBV7-2 and TRBJ1-1, with 7 bases fitting TRBD1. This clonotype was sampled from a man older than 75 with acute or convalescent COVID-19. The CDR3 region has the DNA TGTGCCAGCAGCCGCGACAGGGCGAACACTGAAGCTTTCTTT. Residues: CASSRDRANTEAFF.